This T cell receptor (beta chain) was documented in a study of blood T cell repertoires in COVID-19. As for the study in general: Sites in the United States, Italy and Spain provided acute and convalescent COVID-19 samples. T cells, B-cell-depleted T cells, or PBMCs provided the cDNA or gDNA that served as material.

This CDR3 comprises 15 residues. V shed 2 bases and J shed 3 bases, with 11 bases lying between them. In germline, CDR1 is MNHNS, CDR2 SASEGT. This clone appeared a few times. Original processing methods: Amplification with reference gene primers provided the estimates of nucleated cell counts. The assay was immunoSEQ multiplex PCR, and TCRdb's table has in-frame clones only and misses some. For V, J and clone size, that table is used; D and trimming come from the DNA. The sample lists hundreds of thousands of clones; approximately 87% were seen once. The chain employs TRBV6-1 and TRBJ1-5; D is unresolved. The sample was peripheral blood. The receptor comes from a woman aged 40 to 50 who had recovered from COVID-19. The CDR3 coding sequence is TGTGCCAGCAGTGAAAGTGGGCAGCCCAATCAGCCCCAGCATTTT. Translating gives CASSESGQPNQPQHF.